The clone carrying this TCR beta chain has a count of ten or more. Its specificity is unknown. This entry is derived from a study of CD8 T cells in ankylosing spondylitis. Study-level points and caveats: There was reportedly significant enrichment of clones that were disease-linked in matched ankylosing spondylitis synovial fluid.

TCRdb reprocessed the 5' RACE reads via MiXCR and lists one record per CDR3 protein. This table holds about 130,000 distinct CDR3 sequences, 9.3% found once. Sequenced sample: blood, either unsorted or a sorted T cell fraction (not recorded which). This clonotype was obtained from a male donor with ankylosing spondylitis or in good health (not recorded which).

In nucleotides, the CDR3 is TGTGCCAGCAGCAGGACCGACTACTCCTACAATGAGCAGTTCTTC. Encoded protein: CASSRTDYSYNEQFF. V and J are TRBV7-2 and TRBJ2-1; tentative D call: TRBD2 (5 bases). The CDR3 consists of 15 residues. Germline values: CDR1 SGHTA, CDR2 FQGNSA. Trimming removed 5 bases from V and 0 bases from J, with 11 bases in between. Combining the CDR3 with reference TRBV7-2 and TRBJ2-1 gives the whole variable domain GAGVSQSPSNKVTEKGKDVELRCDPISGHTALYWYRQSLGQGLEFLIYFQGNSAPDKSGLPSDRFSAERTGGSVSTLTIQRTQQEDSAVYLCASSRTDYSYNEQFFGPGTRLTVL.